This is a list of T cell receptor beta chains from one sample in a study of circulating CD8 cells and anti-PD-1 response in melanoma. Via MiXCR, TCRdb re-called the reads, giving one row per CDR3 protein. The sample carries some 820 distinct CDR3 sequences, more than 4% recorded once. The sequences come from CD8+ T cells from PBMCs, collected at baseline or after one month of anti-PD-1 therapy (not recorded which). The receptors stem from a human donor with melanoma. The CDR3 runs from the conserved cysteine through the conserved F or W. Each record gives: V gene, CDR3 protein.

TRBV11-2	CASSLANEQFF
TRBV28	CASSTLVPGELFF
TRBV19	CASSIRGPTDTQYF
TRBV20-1	CSLAGAPGWYEQYF
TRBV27	CASTPLGASYNEQFF
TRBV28	CASSFPRAAVRPGANVLTF
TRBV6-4	CASSEGDNNEHFF
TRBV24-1	CATGTSETYEQYF
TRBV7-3	CASSADQSSYNEQFF
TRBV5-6	CASSLRTRSYEQYF
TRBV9	CASSLTGGGQYF
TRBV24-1	CATSERTSGVETQYF
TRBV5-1	CASSLGWDRGFLKAYNEQFF
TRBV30	CAWRSGRGARTQYF
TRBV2	CASSARYEQYF
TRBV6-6	CASARGSGAVDTQYF
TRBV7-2	CASSSQTREQYF
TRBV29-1	CSVVSLNEQFF
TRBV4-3	CASSHASGTPGDTQYF
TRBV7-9	CAASGGRSSGNTIYF
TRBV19	CASSIFGRGETEAFF
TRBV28	CASSGTGNNQPQHF
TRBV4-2	CASSPLPTGTDYNEQFF
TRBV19	CASSIDLSDRGNNEQFF
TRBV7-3	CASSLGSAGELFF
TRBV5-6	CASSVWATVPEAFF
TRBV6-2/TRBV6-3	CASSYSMGDTQYF
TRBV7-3	CASSSTGGVNQPQHF
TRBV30	CAWSAYSEQFF
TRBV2	CASSSRVPMETQYF
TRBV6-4	CASSERGTTDTQYF
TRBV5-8	CASSLGLAGGRKQYF
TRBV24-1	CATRAGALLDTQYF
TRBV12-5	CASGLTSGVEDEQFF
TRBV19	CASSGETSGKYNEQFF
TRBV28	CASSSGGETQYF
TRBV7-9	CASSLRDRPFNQPQHF
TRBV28	CASSVQGALYGYTF
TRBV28	CASTLGSIGLAGVETQYF
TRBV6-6	CASSYSRLPTGEQYF
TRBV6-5	CASSYSGPTYEQYF
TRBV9	CASSDSDSYEQYF
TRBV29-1	CSVEGRGKDTQYF
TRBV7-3	CASSLMPGTGVTDTQYF
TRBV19	CASRHSREVGNEQFF
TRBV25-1	CASSFREDNEQFF
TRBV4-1	CASSQDRIESSPLHF
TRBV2	CASTRGAYEQYF
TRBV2	CASSEDQGSQETQYF
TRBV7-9	CASSPGVGEAFF
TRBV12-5	CASLGGWTGELFF
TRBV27	CASSFGGRGYEQYF
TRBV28	CASSLGTSGGSTDTQYF
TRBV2	CASSLKSNTEAFF